These 15 T cell receptor beta chains were sequenced from one sample in a study of vaccination and CD4 T cells after COVID-19. Treatment denoted: roughly 11-day PBMC culture with coronavirus spike peptide pools or control peptides (ViraFEST assay). Their antigens are not known. Cultured CD4+ T cell DNA underwent sequencing with the Oncomine TCR Beta short-read assay. TCRdb reprocessed the PCR reads with MiXCR, giving one entry per CDR3 protein. The sample shows approximately 9,600 distinct CDR3 sequences, 25% to 35% of them seen only once. The sample was CD4+ T cells from blood, cultured in vitro, taken after SARS-CoV-2 vaccination. These receptors came from a human donor who had recovered from COVID-19.

The chain links TRBV6-4 to TRBJ2-7, with TRBD1 matching 7 bases. Trimming took 4 bases from V and 1 from J; bases not matched to a gene: 7. Germline values: CDR1 MRHNA, CDR2 SNTAGT. This CDR3 is 15 amino acids long. The CDR3 DNA reads as TGTGCCAGCAGTGTAGGGCCAGGGGGTTCCTACGAGCAGTACTTC. Protein: CASSVGPGGSYEQYF.

This clonotype appeared a few times. The CDR3 DNA reads TGTGCCAGCAGCACAGGCGGAGTCTATGGCTACACCTTC. Encoded protein: CASSTGGVYGYTF. The chain couples TRBV28 to TRBJ1-2; possible D gene TRBD1, 5 bases. Germline V CDR1 and CDR2: MDHEN, SYDVKM. Trimming left V 6 bases short and J 4 bases short, with 12 bases between. This CDR3 has 13 amino acids.

This chain joins TRBV12-3 or TRBV12-4 and TRBJ1-1; D uncertain. The CDR3 consists of 15 residues. V lost 7 bases and J 4 bases, leaving 19 bases between the germline ends. The CDR3, as DNA: TGTGCCAGCACCCAGAAGGCAAAAGGAATCACTGAAGCTTTCTTT. It encodes CASTQKAKGITEAFF.

This clonotype turned up a few times. The chain carries TRBV27 and TRBJ1-2; no clear D gene. CDR1 and CDR2 from the germline V gene are MNHEY and SMNVEV (reference sequence). The CDR3 consists of 16 residues. V shed 3 bases and J shed 4 bases, with 18 bases lying between them. The CDR3 region has the DNA TGTGCCAGCAGTTTCCTCCCCACTGGGCCGCGCTATGGCTACACCTTC. Translation gives CASSFLPTGPRYGYTF.

The CDR3 bases are TGTGCCAGCAGTCTAGGACGTGAGCCCCAGCATTTT. This gives the protein CASSLGREPQHF. The genes are TRBV12-3 or TRBV12-4 and TRBJ1-5; D not resolved. V was cut by 5 bases and J by 8 bases, with 10 bases left in between. The CDR3 sequence is 12 residues long.

This clonotype was seen a handful of times. The V call is TRBV2, the J call TRBJ2-2; D remains ambiguous. The CDR3 spans 14 residues. The V gene's germline CDR1 is SNHLY and CDR2 FYNNEI. V was shortened by 8 bases and J by 6 bases, with 16 bases between the two germline ends. As DNA, the CDR3 is TGTGCCAGCGGCCCCAGACAAGGAGCCGGGGAGCTGTTTTTT. Residues: CASGPRQGAGELFF.

This chain uses TRBV20-1 with TRBJ2-4, with unresolved D. V was clipped by 0 bases and J by 3 bases, with 6 bases between them. In germline, CDR1 is DFQATT, CDR2 SNEGSKA (reference sequence). There are 13 residues in the CDR3. The CDR3 here is CSARDLGKNIQYF. Written as DNA, the CDR3 is TGCAGTGCTAGAGATCTTGGCAAAAACATTCAGTACTTC.

The table lists this clonotype with a few counts. V gene TRBV2 combines with J gene TRBJ1-1; D not certain. Trimming removed 7 bases at V and 5 bases at J, with 14 bases between. CDR1 is SNHLY, CDR2 FYNNEI, per germline. The CDR3 runs to 13 residues. The CDR3 protein is CASKGQVGTEAFF. The DNA for the CDR3 is TGTGCCAGCAAGGGCCAGGTGGGAACTGAAGCTTTCTTT.

This clonotype showed up just a few times. The CDR3 protein is CSARDLGYTF. CDR3 in DNA: TGCAGTGCTAGAGATCTTGGCTACACCTTC. The V gene is TRBV20-1, the J gene TRBJ1-2, with D unresolved. The CDR3 contains 10 residues. Deletions cut 0 bases from V and 7 bases from J, with 3 bases between. Germline lookup yields CDR1 DFQATT and CDR2 SNEGSKA (reference sequence).

The chain links TRBV7-2 to TRBJ2-1; a weak D match, TRBD2 (6 bases). CDR1 SGHTA and CDR2 FQGNSA come from the germline V gene. There are 15 residues in the CDR3. V dropped 3 bases and J dropped 0 bases, with 9 bases sitting between them. The CDR3 bases are TGTGCCAGCAGCTTGGAGGGGAGCTCCTACAATGAGCAGTTCTTC. Its protein product is CASSLEGSSYNEQFF.

This clonotype was detected a few times. V is TRBV20-1 and J is TRBJ2-7; TRBD1 agrees at 7 bases. The J segment lost 2 bases and the V segment lost 6 bases, leaving 13 bases of the junction unmatched. The CDR3 contains 15 residues. Germline V gene sequence: CDR1 DFQATT, CDR2 SNEGSKA (reference sequence). The CDR3 DNA reads as TGCAGTGCAACAAAAACCGGGACAGCCACCTACGAGCAGTACTTC. It codes for CSATKTGTATYEQYF.

This clonotype is termed medium-sized (0.01 to 0.1%). The chain is built from TRBV29-1 and TRBJ2-7; 10 nucleotides agree with TRBD2. Germline CDR1 is SQVTM and CDR2 is ANQGSEA. The CDR3 sequence is 14 residues long. CDR3 sequence reads: CSISASGRPYEQYF. CDR3 DNA: TGCAGTATCTCGGCTAGCGGGAGACCCTACGAGCAGTACTTC.

The table lists this clonotype with a few counts. The V gene is TRBV20-1, the J gene TRBJ1-1; unclear D gene. Germline V CDR1 and CDR2: DFQATT, SNEGSKA (reference sequence). V was clipped by 7 bases and J by 5 bases, with 8 bases between them. The CDR3 covers 10 residues. The CDR3 DNA follows: TGCAGTGGGGCAGTAACTGAAGCTTTCTTT. This encodes CSGAVTEAFF.

This clonotype rates as medium-sized. The chain links TRBV19 to TRBJ2-7; 10 bases fit TRBD2. Germline trimming cut 5 bases from V and 0 bases from J; bases unmatched to any gene: 7. This CDR3 comprises 16 residues. CDR1 and CDR2 from the germline V gene are LNHDA and SQIVND (reference sequence). In DNA form, the CDR3 reads TGTGCCAGTAGTTTACGGACTAGCGGAACCTCCTACGAGCAGTACTTC. Residues: CASSLRTSGTSYEQYF. The whole variable domain, remainder taken from reference TRBV19 and TRBJ2-7, is DGGITQSPKYLFRKEGQNVTLSCEQNLNHDAMYWYRQDPGQGLRLIYYSQIVNDFQKGDIAEGYSVSREKKESFPLTVTSAQKNPTAFYLCASSLRTSGTSYEQYFGPGTRLTVT.

The chain has TRBV20-1 and TRBJ1-2; D unresolved. V lost 3 bases, J lost 7 bases, and 6 bases lay in between. CDR1 DFQATT and CDR2 SNEGSKA come from the germline V gene (reference sequence). The CDR3 covers 10 residues. DNA of the CDR3: TGCAGTGCTAGGGACCCTGGCTACACCTTC. The encoded protein is CSARDPGYTF.